These 26 T cell receptor beta chains were all obtained from the same sample, sequenced in a study of T cell responses to AZD1222 COVID-19 vaccine. Libraries were prepared by immunoSEQ multiplex PCR; TCRdb keeps only in-frame clonotypes and omits some of them. This sample carries roughly 190,000 clones, about 89% of them seen once, and the ten largest clones take around 3.5%. The sequenced sample was peripheral blood, obtained 28 days after the second AZD1222 dose. The receptors originated from an adult who received the AZD1222 COVID-19 vaccine.

V is TRBV19 and J is TRBJ1-5; D remains ambiguous. CDR3 size: 13 residues. Germline CDR1 and CDR2: LNHDA and SQIVND (reference sequence). Trimming removed 0 bases at V and 7 bases at J, with 7 bases between. CDR3 loop: CASSIERSQPQHF. CDR3 DNA sequence: TGTGCCAGTAGTATAGAAAGGAGCCAGCCCCAGCATTTT.

This clone was seen just once. This rearrangement joins TRBV10-3 to TRBJ1-2; TRBD1 aligns across 10 bases. V lost 4 bases and J lost 4; bases outside the gene matches: 6. Germline CDR1 ENHRY, CDR2 SYGVKD. This CDR3 has 15 residues. CDR3 sequence reads: CAISADRGRAYGYTF. Here the CDR3 DNA reads TGTGCCATCAGTGCCGACAGGGGGCGGGCCTATGGCTACACCTTC.

This chain connects TRBV28 to TRBJ2-5; D perhaps matches TRBD2 (7 bases). Germline V gives CDR1 MDHEN, CDR2 SYDVKM. The CDR3 sequence is 15 residues long. V lost 8 bases to trimming and J lost 2 bases, with 18 bases between them. CDR3 sequence (DNA): TGTGCCAGCGAGGGAGGGGCGAGGGGGCAAGAGACCCAGTACTTC. This encodes CASEGGARGQETQYF.

The chain joins TRBV4-3 to TRBJ1-1, with 8 bases matching TRBD1. Germline trimming cut 1 base from V and 0 bases from J; bases unmatched to any gene: 1. Germline lookup yields CDR1 LGHNA and CDR2 YSLEER. The length of the CDR3 is 15 residues. CDR3 DNA sequence: TGCGCCAGCAGCCAAGGGGGACAGGTGAACACTGAAGCTTTCTTT. Its protein is CASSQGGQVNTEAFF.

The J gene is TRBJ2-2, the V gene TRBV3-1 (or the pseudogene TRBV3-2), with 11 positions matching TRBD1. CDR3 length: 16 amino acids. Germline CDR1 reads LGHDT; CDR2 reads YNNKEL (reference sequence). V shed 5 bases, J shed 4 bases, and the junction held 6 bases outside the gene matches. Here the CDR3 reads CASSSHGTGGTGELFF. CDR3 sequence (DNA): TGTGCCAGCAGCTCCCATGGGACAGGGGGCACCGGGGAGCTGTTTTTT.

The V and J genes are TRBV15 and TRBJ1-1, with D perhaps TRBD1 (5 bases). V was clipped by 5 bases and J by 10 bases, with 17 bases between them. The germline gives CDR1 LNHNV, CDR2 YYDKDF (reference sequence). This CDR3 contains 13 residues. The CDR3 nucleotides are TGTGCCACCAGCGCCCACCGGGACGGCCTAGCTTTCTTT. It is translated as CATSAHRDGLAFF.

This chain joins TRBV7-2 and TRBJ2-1, with no clear D. Germline V lookup: CDR1 SGHTA, CDR2 FQGNSA. With 6 bases removed from V and 9 bases from J, the gap between germline ends came to 12 bases. CDR3 size: 12 residues. Here the CDR3 reads CASRPGWGEQFF. In DNA form, the CDR3 reads TGTGCCAGCAGACCGGGTTGGGGTGAGCAGTTCTTC.

The chain links TRBV2 to TRBJ2-2; 11 nucleotides agree with TRBD2. After removal of 4 bases from V and 2 bases from J, the junction contained 3 bases not matched to a gene. The V gene's germline CDR1 is SNHLY and CDR2 FYNNEI. This CDR3 is built from 16 residues. The DNA for the CDR3 is TGTGCCAGCAGTGTCGGGACTAGCGGAAACACCGGGGAGCTGTTTTTT. Translation: CASSVGTSGNTGELFF.

The chain carries TRBV2 and TRBJ1-5; D not certain. This CDR3 region has 14 residues. The germline CDR1 and CDR2 sequences are SNHLY and FYNNEI. Trimming shortened V by 6 bases and J by 0 bases, and 9 bases separated the two germline ends. The CDR3 DNA is TGTGCCAGCAGCTGGGAGAATAGCAATCAGCCCCAGCATTTT. Encoded protein: CASSWENSNQPQHF.

The chain has TRBV19 and TRBJ1-1; no firm D call. The CDR3 covers 11 residues. V was trimmed by 10 bases and J by 3 bases, leaving 9 bases between them. Germline loops: CDR1 LNHDA, CDR2 SQIVND (reference sequence). Written as DNA, the CDR3 is TGTGCCACCTTGGATTACACTGAAGCTTTCTTT. Translation: CATLDYTEAFF.

In DNA form, the CDR3 reads TGTGCCAGCAGTGAACATCCCCAGATACAAGAGACCCAGTACTTC. Protein: CASSEHPQIQETQYF. V is TRBV6-1 and J is TRBJ2-5; D is uncertain. V was shortened by 2 bases and J by 2 bases, with 12 bases between the two germline ends. Germline assignment: CDR1 MNHNS and CDR2 SASEGT. The CDR3 consists of 15 residues.

This chain joins TRBV2 and TRBJ1-1; 9 nucleotides match TRBD1. The V segment lost 6 bases and the J segment 1 base; nucleotides outside the gene matches: 9. Germline V gives CDR1 SNHLY, CDR2 FYNNEI. The CDR3 runs 16 residues. CDR3 region: CASRAGTGLRNTEAFF. CDR3 sequence (DNA): TGTGCCAGCAGAGCCGGGACAGGGCTTCGGAACACTGAAGCTTTCTTT.

The J gene is TRBJ2-7, the V gene TRBV15; no clear D. Deletions cut 4 bases from V and 5 bases from J, with 12 bases between. The CDR3 sequence is 13 residues long. Germline V gene sequence: CDR1 LNHNV, CDR2 YYDKDF (reference sequence). As DNA, the CDR3 is TGTGCCACCAGCATTCGAGAGAGCCACGAGCAGTACTTC. This codes for CATSIRESHEQYF.

The chain couples TRBV4-1 to TRBJ1-4; D might be TRBD1 (5 bases). The CDR3 spans 17 residues. CDR1 and CDR2 (germline): MGHRA, YSYEKL. Trimming shortened V by 2 bases and J by 9 bases, and 22 bases separated the two germline ends. This CDR3 is CASSQRWEGATSKKLFF. The CDR3 nucleotides read TGCGCCAGCAGCCAACGCTGGGAAGGGGCCACCTCTAAAAAACTGTTTTTT.

The V gene is TRBV5-8, the J gene TRBJ2-5, with a possible D match to TRBD1 (6 bases). The CDR3 totals 15 residues. Per germline, CDR1 SGHTS and CDR2 YDEGEE. Trimming shortened V by 4 bases and J by 7 bases, and 20 bases separated the two germline ends. The CDR3 DNA follows: TGTGCCAGCAGCACCGGCGGACAGCCTATAGTGACCCAGTACTTC. The encoded protein is CASSTGGQPIVTQYF.

This chain's CDR3 is CASNEGLAVNNEQFF. The DNA of the CDR3 is TGTGCCAGCAACGAGGGACTAGCGGTTAACAATGAGCAGTTCTTC. The chain couples TRBV6-6 to TRBJ2-1, with 11 nucleotides matching TRBD2. The CDR3 consists of 15 residues. Germline CDR1 MNHNY, CDR2 SVGAGI (reference sequence). V was pared by 7 bases and J by 5 bases, with 7 bases of the junction left unmatched.

The chain recombines TRBV6-2 or TRBV6-3 with TRBJ2-2, with D hard to call. V lost 0 bases to trimming and J lost 0 bases, with 11 bases between them. CDR1 is MNHEY, CDR2 SVGEGT, per germline. CDR3 size: 17 residues. CDR3 sequence (DNA): TGTGCCAGCAGTTACTCGAAGGCAATCGCGAACACCGGGGAGCTGTTTTTT. Its translation: CASSYSKAIANTGELFF.

V and J are TRBV5-4 and TRBJ2-1; 14 bases match TRBD2. The CDR3 covers 16 residues. V was pared by 3 bases and J by 4 bases, with 3 bases of the junction left unmatched. Germline loops: CDR1 SGHNT, CDR2 YYREEE (reference sequence). The CDR3 region has the DNA TGTGCCAGCAGCTGGGGACTAGCGGGAGTATACAATGAGCAGTTCTTC. It encodes CASSWGLAGVYNEQFF.

This chain joins TRBV15 and TRBJ1-5; unclear D gene. The CDR3 loop spans 14 amino acids. Germline V lookup: CDR1 LNHNV, CDR2 YYDKDF (reference sequence). V dropped 5 bases and J dropped 2 bases, with 10 bases sitting between them. The CDR3 region has the DNA TGTGCCACCAGCGGTATGGGCGGCAATCAGCCCCAGCATTTT. Amino acids: CATSGMGGNQPQHF.

The chain employs TRBV28 and TRBJ2-7; D gene ambiguous. The CDR3 sequence is 16 residues long. Per the germline V gene, CDR1 is MDHEN and CDR2 is SYDVKM. V was trimmed by 4 bases and J by 4 bases, leaving 20 bases between them. The CDR3 sequence: CASSSIKGPAIYEQYF. DNA for the CDR3: TGTGCCAGCAGTTCCATTAAGGGCCCAGCGATATACGAGCAGTACTTC.

J is TRBJ2-1 and V is TRBV24-1; TRBD2 aligns across 8 bases. This CDR3 comprises 15 residues. Trimming took 3 bases from V and 4 from J; bases not matched to a gene: 4. Germline loops: CDR1 KGHDR, CDR2 SFDVKD. Written as DNA, the CDR3 is TGTGCCACCAGTGATGCGGGAGGTGATTACAATGAGCAGTTCTTC. Translated: CATSDAGGDYNEQFF.

The chain joins TRBV6-5 to TRBJ1-5, with 11 bases lining up with TRBD1. Germline loops: CDR1 MNHEY, CDR2 SVGAGI. The V segment lost 6 bases and the J segment 2 bases; nucleotides outside the gene matches: 3. The CDR3 covers 15 residues. Here the CDR3 DNA reads TGTGCCAGCAGGGGGGACAGGGGGGGCAATCAGCCCCAGCATTTT. Protein product: CASRGDRGGNQPQHF.

This rearrangement joins TRBV5-1 to TRBJ2-1; 14 nucleotides agree with TRBD2. V lost 4 bases and J lost 7; bases outside the gene matches: 10. Germline V lookup: CDR1 SGHRS, CDR2 YFSETQ. The CDR3 loop spans 17 amino acids. CDR3 residues: CASSPGGTSGSVNEQFF. The DNA of the CDR3 is TGCGCCAGCAGCCCGGGGGGGACTAGCGGGAGTGTGAATGAGCAGTTCTTC. Together with reference TRBV5-1 and TRBJ2-1, the CDR3 gives the full variable domain: KAGVTQTPRYLIKTRGQQVTLSCSPISGHRSVSWYQQTPGQGLQFLFEYFSETQRNKGNFPGRFSGRQFSNSRSEMNVSTLELGDSALYLCASSPGGTSGSVNEQFFGPGTRLTVL.

This chain connects TRBV15 to TRBJ1-1, with D unclear. The V end lost 1 base, the J end lost 1 base, and 10 bases lay between the germline ends. Germline values: CDR1 LNHNV, CDR2 YYDKDF (reference sequence). The CDR3 extends over 15 amino acids. The CDR3 reads CATSRAGGGNTEAFF. The DNA of the CDR3 is TGTGCCACCAGCAGAGCCGGCGGAGGGAACACTGAAGCTTTCTTT.

This clone was recorded only once. Mismatch with germline at one junction end may stem from a read error. The J gene is TRBJ1-1, the V gene TRBV11-3, with 9 bases fitting TRBD1. The CDR3 spans 13 residues. Germline V gene lookup returns CDR1 SGHNT and CDR2 YENEEA. The CDR3 bases are TGTGCCAGCAGCTTGATGGGACAGGGAAGTTTGGTCTTT. Its translation is CASSLMGQGSLVF.

V usage is TRBV14 and J usage is TRBJ1-2; no firm D call. The CDR3 contains 15 residues. The V end was cut by 3 bases, the J end by 4 bases, with 15 bases between. The V gene's germline CDR1 is SGHDN and CDR2 FVKESK. The CDR3 DNA is TGTGCCAGCAGCCAGTCGGGCGGACGGATCTATGGCTACACCTTC. It is translated as CASSQSGGRIYGYTF.